The present entry profiles one T cell receptor (beta chain) with its context. The data belong to a study of blood T cell repertoires in COVID-19. This CDR3 is built from 12 residues. V was cut by 5 bases and J by 2 bases, with 6 bases left in between. Germline lookup yields CDR1 MNHEY and CDR2 SVGAGI. Some clones are missing from TCRdb's copy, which holds only in-frame ones; the method was immunoSEQ multiplex PCR. Of over 600,000 clones in the sample, 70% to 90% were seen once. The clonotype comes from a young woman with acute or convalescent COVID-19. The chain recombines TRBV6-5 with TRBJ1-2; D not resolved. Sequenced sample: peripheral blood. The CDR3 reads CASSQLNYGYTF. The CDR3, as DNA: TGTGCCAGCAGTCAGTTAAACTATGGCTACACCTTC.